This T cell receptor (beta chain) was recovered during a study of Graves' ophthalmopathy and Graves' hyperthyroidism. Broader study findings: Ophthalmopathy progression prediction by the model yielded a sensitivity of about 70% and a specificity of under 80%. Classification of ophthalmopathy versus stable hyperthyroidism by a 13-signature model yielded about 90% sensitivity and roughly 81% specificity.

Germline CDR1 is SQVTM and CDR2 is ANQGSEA. Trimming removed 7 bases at V and 1 base at J, with 14 bases between. The CDR3 consists of 13 residues. Hyperthyroidism patients were newly diagnosed, under 2 months' duration, aged 18 to 65. A volume of approximately 9.2 ml of fresh peripheral blood supplied the PBMCs. The authors amplified TCR beta CDR3 regions from RNA transcripts. The authors performed first-round RT-PCR with HTBI primers and then a second-round multiplex PCR. TCRdb passed the multiplex PCR reads through MiXCR, listing each CDR3 protein once. This table holds under 800,000 distinct CDR3 sequences, 20% to 25% found once. In its sample, this clonotype was seen a few times. What it recognizes is unknown.

This receptor was identified in a woman aged 18-30 years with stable Graves' hyperthyroidism. Some clones in this sample may be carry-over from other donors' samples. Sequencing was done on a sample of peripheral blood. The chain uses TRBV29-1 and TRBJ2-7, with D uncertain. CDR3 nucleotide sequence: TGCAGCGCCGAAACCCCGTCGTCCTACGAGCAGTACTTC. Its protein product is CSAETPSSYEQYF.